This T cell receptor beta chain is drawn from a study of cytomegalovirus exposure and HLA in healthy donors. Findings of the study overall: The study listed under 200 cytomegalovirus-associated TCR beta chains. Researchers reported in a later analysis that common viral pathogens appeared linked to several top clusters.

Germline-derived CDR1 and CDR2 are SQVTM and ANQGSEA. The CDR3 runs to 14 residues. V lost 4 bases and J lost 5; bases outside the gene matches: 8. This clone was observed a few times. Antigen specificity is unknown. The PCR had 60 Vbeta and 13 Jbeta primers. Repertoires were generated with immunoSEQ multiplex PCR, while TCRdb's copy carries only in-frame clones and drops some. This table holds more than 130,000 clones, around 77% found once. This chain uses TRBV29-1 with TRBJ1-1; 9 bases fit TRBD1. This clonotype was obtained from a woman aged 50 to 65 in good health and CMV-seronegative. Input material: PBMCs. DNA for the CDR3: TGCAGCGTTGTGAGGACAGGGGTTGGGACTGAAGCTTTCTTT. Translation: CSVVRTGVGTEAFF. The entire variable domain, with the rest obtained from reference TRBV29-1 and TRBJ1-1, is as follows: SAVISQKPSRDICQRGTSLTIQCQVDSQVTMMFWYRQQPGQSLTLIATANQGSEATYESGFVIDKFPISRPNLTFSTLTVSNMSPEDSSIYLCSVVRTGVGTEAFFGQGTRLTVV.